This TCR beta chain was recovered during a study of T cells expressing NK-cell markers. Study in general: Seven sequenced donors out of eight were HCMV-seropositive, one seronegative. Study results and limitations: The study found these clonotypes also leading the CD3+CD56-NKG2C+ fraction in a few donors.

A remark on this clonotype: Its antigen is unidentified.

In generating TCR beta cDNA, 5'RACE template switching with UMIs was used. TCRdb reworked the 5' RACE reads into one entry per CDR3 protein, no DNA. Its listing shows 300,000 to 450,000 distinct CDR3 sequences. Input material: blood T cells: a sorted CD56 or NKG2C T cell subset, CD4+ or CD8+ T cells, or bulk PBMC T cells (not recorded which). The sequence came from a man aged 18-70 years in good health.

This CDR3 is CASSQQGETYEQYF. The rearrangement uses TRBV18 and TRBJ2-7; TCRdb outputs TRBD2, but without DNA this stays unchecked. Germline V lookup: CDR1 KGHSH, CDR2 LQKENI. CDR3 size: 14 residues.